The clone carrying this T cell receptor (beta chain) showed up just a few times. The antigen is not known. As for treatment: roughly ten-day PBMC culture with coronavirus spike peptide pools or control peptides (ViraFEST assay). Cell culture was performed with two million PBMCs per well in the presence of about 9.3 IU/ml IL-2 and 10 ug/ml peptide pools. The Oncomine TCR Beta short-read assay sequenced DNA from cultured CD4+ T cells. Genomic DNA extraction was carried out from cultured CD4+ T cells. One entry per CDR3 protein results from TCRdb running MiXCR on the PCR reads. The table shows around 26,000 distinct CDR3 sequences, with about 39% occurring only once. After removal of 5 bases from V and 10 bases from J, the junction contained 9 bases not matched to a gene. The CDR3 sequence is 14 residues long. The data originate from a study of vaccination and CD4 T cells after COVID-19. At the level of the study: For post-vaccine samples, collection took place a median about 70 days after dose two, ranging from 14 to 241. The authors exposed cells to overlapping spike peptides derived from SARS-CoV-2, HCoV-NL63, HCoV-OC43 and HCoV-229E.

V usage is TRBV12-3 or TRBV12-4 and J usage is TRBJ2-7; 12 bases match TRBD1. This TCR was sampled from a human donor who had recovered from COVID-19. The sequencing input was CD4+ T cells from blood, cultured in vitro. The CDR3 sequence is CASSPGTGGVKQYF. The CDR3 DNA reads TGTGCCAGCAGTCCCGGGACAGGGGGCGTGAAACAGTACTTC.